This T cell receptor (beta chain) was sequenced in a study of Ad26.COV2.S vaccination and SARS-CoV-2 variants. Treatment: 15 to 20 received Ad26.COV2.S at low or high dose, single or two shots; roughly five received placebo; per-sample allocation not given. At day 63 after the first vaccine or placebo injection, samples were drawn. TCRdb's copy holds only in-frame clones and misses some; the assay was immunoSEQ multiplex PCR. Among over 350,000 clones listed, approximately 86% were seen once. Germline V gene data show CDR1 as MNHEY and CDR2 as SMNVEV (reference sequence). The CDR3 has 13 residues. Trimming pared 5 bases from V and 2 bases from J, leaving 7 bases between.

This clonotype was sampled from a person between 18 and 60 years old who received the Ad26.COV2.S COVID-19 vaccine or a placebo. This chain links TRBV27 with TRBJ2-1, with D perhaps TRBD2 (5 bases). Source: peripheral blood, taken in a trial of Ad26.COV2.S vaccine versus placebo. The CDR3 protein is CASSPGTYNEQFF. The CDR3 DNA is TGTGCCAGCAGTCCCGGGACCTACAATGAGCAGTTCTTC.